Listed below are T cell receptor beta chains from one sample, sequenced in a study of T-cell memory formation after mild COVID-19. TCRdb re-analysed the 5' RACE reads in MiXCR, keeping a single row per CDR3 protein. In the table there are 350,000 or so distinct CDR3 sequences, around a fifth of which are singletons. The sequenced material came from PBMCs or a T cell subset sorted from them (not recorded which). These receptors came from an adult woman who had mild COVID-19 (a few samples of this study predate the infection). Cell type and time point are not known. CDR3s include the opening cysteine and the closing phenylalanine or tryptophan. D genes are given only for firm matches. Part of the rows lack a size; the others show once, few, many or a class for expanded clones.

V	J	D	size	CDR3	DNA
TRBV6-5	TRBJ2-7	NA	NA	CASRGGDGAYEQYF	TGTGCCAGCAGAGGGGGGGACGGGGCCTACGAGCAGTACTTC
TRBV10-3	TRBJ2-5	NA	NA	CAMRGQETQYF	TGTGCCATGAGGGGGCAAGAGACCCAGTACTTC
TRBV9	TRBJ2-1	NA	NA	CASSVVGSEDEQFF	TGTGCCAGCAGCGTAGTCGGTAGCGAGGATGAGCAGTTCTTC
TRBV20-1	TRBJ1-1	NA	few	CSAWRQIEAFF	TGCAGTGCTTGGAGACAGATCGAAGCTTTCTTT
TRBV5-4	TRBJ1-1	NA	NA	CASSLGQYEAFF	TGTGCCAGCAGCTTGGGACAGTATGAAGCTTTCTTT
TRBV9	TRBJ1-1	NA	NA	CASSVVATANTEAFF	TGTGCCAGCAGCGTAGTTGCGACCGCAAACACTGAAGCTTTCTTT
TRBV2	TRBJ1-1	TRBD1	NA	CASSERGQGATEAFF	TGTGCCAGCAGTGAAAGAGGCCAGGGGGCCACTGAAGCTTTCTTT
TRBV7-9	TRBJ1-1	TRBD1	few	CASSALGTGEGNTEAFF	TGTGCCAGCAGCGCCCTAGGAACAGGGGAGGGGAACACTGAAGCTTTCTTT
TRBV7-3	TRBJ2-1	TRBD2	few	CASSPQPSGRHEQFF	TGTGCCAGCAGTCCACAGCCAAGCGGGAGGCATGAGCAGTTCTTC
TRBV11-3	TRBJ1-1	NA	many	CASSLQGSLNTEAFF	TGTGCCAGCAGCCTACAGGGTTCCTTGAACACTGAAGCTTTCTTT
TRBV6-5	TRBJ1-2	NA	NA	CASSYSGQNYGYTF	TGTGCCAGCAGTTACTCCGGACAGAACTATGGCTACACCTTC
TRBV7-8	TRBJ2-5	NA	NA	CASSPQGLQYF	TGTGCCAGCAGCCCTCAAGGGCTCCAGTACTTC
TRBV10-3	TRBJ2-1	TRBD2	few	CAIKLAGVDEQFF	TGTGCCATCAAACTAGCGGGGGTCGATGAGCAGTTCTTC
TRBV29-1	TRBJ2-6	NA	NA	CSVARAAGANVLTF	TGCAGCGTTGCGAGGGCAGCGGGGGCCAACGTCCTGACTTTC
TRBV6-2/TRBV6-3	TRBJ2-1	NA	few	CASSQTQTEQFF	TGTGCCAGCAGCCAGACACAGACTGAGCAGTTCTTC
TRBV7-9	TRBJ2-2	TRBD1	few	CASSSSFDRGVSAGELFF	TGTGCCAGCAGCTCCTCCTTCGACAGGGGTGTCAGCGCCGGGGAGCTGTTTTTT
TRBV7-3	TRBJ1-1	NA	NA	CASSFSQNTEAFF	TGTGCCAGCAGCTTTAGTCAGAACACTGAAGCTTTCTTT
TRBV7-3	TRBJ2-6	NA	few	CASSFGAPGANVLTF	TGTGCCAGCAGCTTCGGGGCGCCTGGGGCCAACGTCCTGACTTTC
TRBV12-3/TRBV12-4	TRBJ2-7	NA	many	CASSLDPFYEQYF	TGTGCCAGCAGTTTAGACCCGTTCTACGAGCAGTACTTC
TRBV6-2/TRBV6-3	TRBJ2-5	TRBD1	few	CASTGTGGVETQYF	TGTGCCAGCACCGGGACAGGGGGCGTGGAGACCCAGTACTTC
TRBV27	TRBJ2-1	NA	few	CASRDSIANEQFF	TGTGCCAGCAGGGACAGTATCGCAAATGAGCAGTTCTTC
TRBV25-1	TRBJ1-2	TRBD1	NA	CASSSHTGTGFDGYTF	TGTGCCAGCAGCTCACACACTGGGACAGGGTTTGATGGCTACACCTTC
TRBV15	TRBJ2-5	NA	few	CATSRARTRETQYF	TGTGCCACCAGCAGGGCAAGAACTCGGGAGACCCAGTACTTC
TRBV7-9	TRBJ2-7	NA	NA	CASSPIWGVYEQYF	TGTGCCAGCAGCCCCATCTGGGGGGTCTACGAGCAGTACTTC
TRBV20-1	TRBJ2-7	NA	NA	CSAIAAYEQYF	TGCAGTGCTATAGCGGCCTACGAGCAGTACTTC
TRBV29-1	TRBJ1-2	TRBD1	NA	CSVGQGHGYTF	TGCAGCGTTGGACAGGGCCATGGCTACACCTTC
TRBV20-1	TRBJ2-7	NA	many	CSAPDWVNSYEQYF	TGCAGTGCCCCCGACTGGGTCAACTCCTACGAGCAGTACTTC
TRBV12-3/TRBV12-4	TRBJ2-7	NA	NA	CASSASAEQYF	TGTGCCAGCAGCGCGTCCGCCGAGCAGTACTTC
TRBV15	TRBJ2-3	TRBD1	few	CATSIYRGLTDTQYF	TGTGCCACCAGCATTTACAGGGGGCTGACAGATACGCAGTATTTT
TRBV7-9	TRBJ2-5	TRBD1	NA	CASSCDRGPCKGQETQYF	TGTGCCAGCAGCTGCGACAGGGGGCCTTGTAAGGGGCAAGAGACCCAGTACTTC
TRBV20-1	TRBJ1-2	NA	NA	CSAREVYGYTF	TGCAGTGCTAGAGAGGTCTATGGCTACACCTTC
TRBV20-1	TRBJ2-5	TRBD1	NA	CSLDRAFESETQYF	TGCAGTTTAGACAGGGCTTTCGAGTCGGAGACCCAGTACTTC
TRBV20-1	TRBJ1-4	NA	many	CSALSGNSLSLFF	TGCAGTGCTCTATCCGGCAATTCCCTCAGCCTGTTTTTT
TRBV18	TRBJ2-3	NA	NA	CASSPYTASMAPDTQYF	TGTGCCAGCTCACCGTATACGGCCTCCATGGCACCAGATACGCAGTATTTT
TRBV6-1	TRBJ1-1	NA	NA	CASSEQYRLNTEAFF	TGTGCCAGCAGTGAACAATACAGGCTGAACACTGAAGCTTTCTTT
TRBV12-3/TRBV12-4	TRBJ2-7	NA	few	CASSLAAHEQYF	TGTGCCAGCAGTTTAGCCGCGCACGAGCAGTACTTC